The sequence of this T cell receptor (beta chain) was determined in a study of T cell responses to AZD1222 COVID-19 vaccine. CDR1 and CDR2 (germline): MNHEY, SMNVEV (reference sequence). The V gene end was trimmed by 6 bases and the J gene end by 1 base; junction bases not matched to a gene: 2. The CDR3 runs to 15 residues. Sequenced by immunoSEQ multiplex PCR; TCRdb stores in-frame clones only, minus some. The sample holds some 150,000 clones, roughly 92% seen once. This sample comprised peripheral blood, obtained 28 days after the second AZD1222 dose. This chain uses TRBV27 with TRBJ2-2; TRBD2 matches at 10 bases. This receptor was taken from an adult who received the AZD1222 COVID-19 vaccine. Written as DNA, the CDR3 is TGTGCCAGCAGAAGGACTAGCGGGAACACCGGGGAGCTGTTTTTT. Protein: CASRRTSGNTGELFF.